This T cell receptor beta chain was captured by sequencing in a study of blood T cell repertoires in COVID-19 (TCRdb year 2020). Describing the broader study: The collaborator samples originated in the United States, Italy and Spain and spanned the acute and convalescent phases of COVID-19. The samples were drawn from two sources: the first 160 participants of the ongoing ImmuneRACE study, and over 1,000 subjects contributed by 6 global collaborators. The material from the prospective study consisted of cDNA or gDNA derived from T cells, B-cell-depleted T cells, or PBMCs. A de-identified subject ID, COVID-19 status, age in years and sex were almost always included in the sample metadata. Subjects who had been exposed to COVID-19, were actively infected with it, or had recovered from it provided the deeply sampled blood TCRbeta repertoires that made up the dataset. HLA class I and class II types, where available, came from metadata supplied by the sample provider rather than from assay-based typing. The repertoires were released in a freely available public database intended as a resource for research on the immune response to SARS-CoV-2.

Concerning this clone: Its specific antigen is unknown. One base away there is no much larger clone; base qualities are not given.

Participants in the prospective study were enrolled through a virtual design, were aged roughly 18 to 90 years, and lived in roughly 24 United States geographic areas. Cohort assignment in the prospective study relied on participant-reported clinical history from a screening survey and a study questionnaire. ImmuneRACE Cohort 3 recovered participants were defined by two consecutive negative NP/OP PCR tests, healthcare professional clearance, or symptom resolution. In the prospective study, whole blood, serum and a nasopharyngeal or oropharyngeal swab were collected from each participant by mobile phlebotomists. Participants in the prospective study had the option to provide additional blood draws and questionnaires over a roughly 2-month period. Blood samples from the prospective study were shipped frozen or at room temperature prior to DNA extraction. The germline V gene yields SNHLY for CDR1 and FYNNEI for CDR2. Trimming removed 3 bases from V and 1 base from J; the gene matches leave 2 bases unexplained. Measured from the cysteine to the phenylalanine, the CDR3 is 14 residues long. The entry retains the CDR3 DNA only, 42 bases that are in frame from base 1.

TCRbeta CDR3 regions were amplified from genomic DNA using the immunoSEQ Assay, a bias-controlled multiplex PCR. Turning to the authors' computational methods: Nucleated cell counts per sample were estimated from amplification of reference gene primers within the assay. To quantify the absolute abundance of each unique TCRbeta CDR3 rearrangement, sequence reads were collapsed and filtered. For each sample, productive Simpson clonality was calculated as the square root of Simpson's diversity index over productive rearrangements. Held by TCRdb, this immuneACCESS table contains in-frame sequences only and omits some clones. Under half of the omission traces to an unresolved V gene where checked; the cause of the rest is unknown. Clone size and the V and J calls come from that table; the DNA yielded D and trimming. The sample includes 250,000 to 300,000 clones, with 70% to 90% observed a single time. Around 0.9% of the sample lies in the top ten.

Overall results and qualifications from the work: The amount of clinical and demographic metadata varied by source and participant and was provided uncurated.

The clonotype comes from a woman in her thirties who had recovered from COVID-19. The source material was PBMCs or T cells enriched from blood (not recorded which). The rearranged chain carries TRBV2 and TRBJ2-5, and TRBD1 aligns with 7 junction nucleotides. CDR3 protein: CASSDRDSQETQYF. The sequence in DNA is TGTGCCAGCAGTGACCGGGACAGCCAAGAGACCCAGTACTTC.